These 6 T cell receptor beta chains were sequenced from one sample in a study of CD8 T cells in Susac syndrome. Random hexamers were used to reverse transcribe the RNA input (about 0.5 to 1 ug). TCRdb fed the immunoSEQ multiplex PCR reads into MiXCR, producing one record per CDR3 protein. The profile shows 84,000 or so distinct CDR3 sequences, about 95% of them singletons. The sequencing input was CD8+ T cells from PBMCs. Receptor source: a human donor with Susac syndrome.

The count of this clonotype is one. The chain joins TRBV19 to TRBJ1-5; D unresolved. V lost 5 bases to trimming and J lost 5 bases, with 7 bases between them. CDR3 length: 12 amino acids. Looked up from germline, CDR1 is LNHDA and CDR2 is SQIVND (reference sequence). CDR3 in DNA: TGTGCCAGTAGTTTGGGGTATCAGCCCCAGCATTTT. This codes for CASSLGYQPQHF.

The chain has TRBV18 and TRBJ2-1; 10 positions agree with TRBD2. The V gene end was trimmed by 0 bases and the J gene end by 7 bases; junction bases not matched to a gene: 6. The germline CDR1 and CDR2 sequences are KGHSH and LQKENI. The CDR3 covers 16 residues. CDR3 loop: CASSPPGTSDSNEQFF. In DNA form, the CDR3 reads TGTGCCAGCTCACCACCCGGGACTAGCGATTCTAATGAGCAGTTCTTC.

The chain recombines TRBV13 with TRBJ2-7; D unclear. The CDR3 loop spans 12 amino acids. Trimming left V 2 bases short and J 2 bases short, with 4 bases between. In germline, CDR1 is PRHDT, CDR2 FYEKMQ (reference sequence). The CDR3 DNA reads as TGTGCCAGCAGCTTATACCCCTACGAGCAGTACTTC. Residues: CASSLYPYEQYF.

For the CDR3, the DNA is TGTGCCTGGAGCTCGGGGGCCCAGTACTTC. Amino acids: CAWSSGAQYF. The chain employs TRBV30 and TRBJ2-5, with a tentative D call TRBD2 (6 bases). V shed 3 bases and J shed 9 bases, with 8 bases lying between them. Germline CDR1 GTSNPN, CDR2 SVGIG (reference sequence). There are 10 residues in the CDR3.

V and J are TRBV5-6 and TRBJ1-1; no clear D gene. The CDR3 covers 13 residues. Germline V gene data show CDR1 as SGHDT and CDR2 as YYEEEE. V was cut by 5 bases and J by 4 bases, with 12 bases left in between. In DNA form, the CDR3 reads TGTGCCAGCAGTTTTGGAGGTGGCACTGAAGCTTTCTTT. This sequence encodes CASSFGGGTEAFF.

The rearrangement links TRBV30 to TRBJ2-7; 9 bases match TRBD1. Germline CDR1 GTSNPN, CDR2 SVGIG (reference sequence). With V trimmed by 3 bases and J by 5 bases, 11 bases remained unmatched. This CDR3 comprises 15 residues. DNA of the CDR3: TGTGCCTGGAGGGTCCGGGACAGGGAGCTTGACGAGCAGTACTTC. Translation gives CAWRVRDRELDEQYF. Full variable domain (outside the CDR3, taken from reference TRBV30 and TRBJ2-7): SQTIHQWPATLVQPVGSPLSLECTVEGTSNPNLYWYRQAAGRGLQLLFYSVGIGQISSEVPQNLSASRPQDRQFILSSKKLLLSDSGFYLCAWRVRDRELDEQYFGPGTRLTVT.